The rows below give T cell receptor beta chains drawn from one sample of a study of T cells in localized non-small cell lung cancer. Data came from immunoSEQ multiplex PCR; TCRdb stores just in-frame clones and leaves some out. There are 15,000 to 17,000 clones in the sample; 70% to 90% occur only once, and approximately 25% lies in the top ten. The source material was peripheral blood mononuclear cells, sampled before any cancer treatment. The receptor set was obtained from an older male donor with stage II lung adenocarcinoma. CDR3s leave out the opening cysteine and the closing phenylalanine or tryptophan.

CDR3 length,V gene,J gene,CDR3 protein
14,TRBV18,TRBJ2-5,ASSPPLGQSQETQY
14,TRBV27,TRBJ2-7,ASRLLSPGPPYEQY
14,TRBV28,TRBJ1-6,ASSLPLTAGNSPLH
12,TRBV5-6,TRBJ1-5,ASSRDRVDQPQH
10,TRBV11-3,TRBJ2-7,ASSLERTEQY
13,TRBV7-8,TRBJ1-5,ASSFGDRSNQPQH
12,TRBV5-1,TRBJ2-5,ASSLTGAEETQY
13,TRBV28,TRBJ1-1,ASSSVGTAITEAF
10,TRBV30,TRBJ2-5,AWTDSGETQY
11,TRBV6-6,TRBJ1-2,ASSNATYYGYT
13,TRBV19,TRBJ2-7,ASSLAGEGRYEQY
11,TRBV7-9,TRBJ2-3,ASRTSRTDTQY
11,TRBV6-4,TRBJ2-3,ASSQERTDTQY
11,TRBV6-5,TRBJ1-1,ASSLQLNTEAF
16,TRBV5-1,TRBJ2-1,ASSHSPGGTSVYNEQF
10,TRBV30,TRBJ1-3,AWTPTGNTIY
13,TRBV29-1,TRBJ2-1,SVESGRGFSNEQF
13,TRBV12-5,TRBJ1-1,ASGLVRQRYTEAF
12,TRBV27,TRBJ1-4,ASSLVEGYEKLF
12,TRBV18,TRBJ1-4,ASSRGQLNEKLF
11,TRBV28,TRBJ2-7,ASSFGAGYEQY
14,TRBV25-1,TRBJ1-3,ASSEEEGRSGNTIY
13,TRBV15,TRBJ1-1,ATSRDGVKGTEAF
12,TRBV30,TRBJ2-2,AWSVLGRGGELF
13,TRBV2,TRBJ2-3,ASLGADRYTDTQY
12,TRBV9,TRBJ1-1,ASSVGDLEPEAF
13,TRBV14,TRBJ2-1,ASSQPGLAGGEQF
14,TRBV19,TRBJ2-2,ASTTAVGINTGELF
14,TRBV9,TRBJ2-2,ASSVDQTGWTGELF
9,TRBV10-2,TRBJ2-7,ASSEKYEQY
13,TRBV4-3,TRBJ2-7,ASSQDLGLVYEQY
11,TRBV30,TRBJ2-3,AWSPGLAQYQY
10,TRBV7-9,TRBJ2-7,ASSSSYYQQY
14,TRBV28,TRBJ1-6,ASSPPGQGYNSPLH
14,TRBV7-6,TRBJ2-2,ASSLGVTSNTGELF
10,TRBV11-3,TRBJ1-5,ASSLPWQPQH
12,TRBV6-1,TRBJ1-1,ASSENGGRTEAF
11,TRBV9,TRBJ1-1,ASSVGLLGEAF
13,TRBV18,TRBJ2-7,ASSPHPGARGEQY
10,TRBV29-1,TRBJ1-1,SVDLVETEAF
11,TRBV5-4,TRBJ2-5,ATTSGRAETQY